Below, one T cell receptor (beta chain) is given with its context. The source of the sample is a study of T cells in narcolepsy. V was trimmed by 4 bases and J by 3 bases, leaving 13 bases between them. The CDR3 is 14 amino acids. Germline V gene sequence: CDR1 SGHDN, CDR2 FVKESK. The method was immunoSEQ multiplex PCR; TCRdb's version includes in-frame clones alone and lacks a portion of them. The table shows roughly 32,000 clones, with about four fifths occurring only once. This sequence originates from a human donor with narcolepsy. Material: CD45RA- memory CD4+ T cells from PBMCs. V and J are TRBV14 and TRBJ2-7, with a weak D call TRBD1 (5 bases). The CDR3 coding sequence is TGTGCCAGCAGCCCCGATGGGGCGCTCTACGAGCAGTACTTC. This gives the protein CASSPDGALYEQYF. Full variable domain (rest looked up from reference TRBV14 and TRBJ2-7): EAGVTQFPSHSVIEKGQTVTLRCDPISGHDNLYWYRRVMGKEIKFLLHFVKESKQDESGMPNNRFLAERTGGTYSTLKVQPAELEDSGVYFCASSPDGALYEQYFGPGTRLTVT.